Below, 17 T cell receptor beta chains from the same sample are listed, as sequenced in a study of cytomegalovirus exposure and HLA in healthy donors. It was with 60 Vbeta and 13 Jbeta primers that the PCR ran. Repertoires were generated with immunoSEQ multiplex PCR, while TCRdb's copy carries only in-frame clones and drops some. The sample yields under 150,000 clones, around three quarters seen once. The sequencing sample was made of PBMCs. The origin of the receptors is a middle-aged woman in good health and CMV-seropositive.

For this clone: The junction and the germline gene differ at one end; a read error may be behind it. V usage is TRBV7-9 and J usage is TRBJ2-7; 9 bases match TRBD1. Per the germline V gene, CDR1 is SEHNR and CDR2 is FQNEAQ (reference sequence). The CDR3 has 14 residues. The CDR3, as DNA: TGTTCCAGCAGCTCCTACAGGGGGCGTCACGAGCAGTACTTC. Translating it yields CSSSSYRGRHEQYF. The full variable domain, in which reference TRBV7-9 and TRBJ2-7 provide the parts outside the CDR3, is DTGVSQNPRHKITKRGQNVTFRCDPISEHNRLYWYRQTLGQGPEFLTYFQNEAQLEKSRLLSDRFSAERPKGSFSTLEIQRTEQGDSAMYLCSSSSYRGRHEQYFGPGTRLTVT.

The chain is built from TRBV15 and TRBJ2-7; perhaps TRBD2 as D (6 bases). The CDR3 runs to 17 residues. Germline V gene data show CDR1 as LNHNV and CDR2 as YYDKDF (reference sequence). Trimming took off 1 base at V and 1 base at J, with 17 bases between the two ends. The CDR3 region is CATSRGNVGGLSYEQYF. The CDR3 region has the DNA TGTGCCACCAGCAGAGGTAATGTGGGAGGCCTATCCTACGAGCAGTACTTC.

The chain uses TRBV5-1 and TRBJ1-2; D is undetermined. The ends were cut back, 2 bases at V and 8 bases at J, with 13 bases in the middle. The CDR3 is 13 amino acids. Germline CDR1 SGHRS, CDR2 YFSETQ. CDR3 sequence: CASSFGIGSGYTF. The DNA for the CDR3 is TGCGCCAGCAGCTTTGGCATAGGTAGCGGCTACACCTTC.

The CDR3 coding sequence is TGTGCCAGCAGGAGAGCGGGAGGCGAGACCCAGTACTTC. Its translation: CASRRAGGETQYF. The V gene is TRBV6-1, the J gene TRBJ2-5, with 9 bases matching TRBD2. In germline, CDR1 is MNHNS, CDR2 SASEGT. CDR3 length: 13 residues. The trim removed 6 bases at V and 5 bases at J, leaving 4 bases unmatched.

J is TRBJ1-4 and V is TRBV29-1, with D possibly TRBD1 on 6 matching bases. V lost 6 bases, J lost 8 bases, and 16 bases lay in between. The CDR3 loop spans 13 amino acids. The germline gives CDR1 SQVTM, CDR2 ANQGSEA. The CDR3 sequence is CSVGKQGAEKLFF. The CDR3 DNA reads as TGCAGCGTCGGGAAACAGGGCGCGGAAAAACTGTTTTTT.

The V call is TRBV6-4, the J call TRBJ1-1; 8 bases match TRBD1. The CDR3 runs 13 residues. Germline V gene sequence: CDR1 MRHNA, CDR2 SNTAGT. The trim removed 6 bases at V and 11 bases at J, leaving 11 bases unmatched. Here the CDR3 reads CASRGQDKFWAFF. The CDR3 nucleotides are TGTGCCAGCAGGGGACAGGACAAATTTTGGGCTTTCTTT.

The chain is built from TRBV7-2 and TRBJ2-2, with a tentative D call TRBD1 (5 bases). The CDR3 has 14 residues. CDR1 and CDR2 from the germline V gene are SGHTA and FQGNSA. With 2 bases removed from V and 6 bases from J, the gap between germline ends came to 10 bases. The CDR3 sequence is CASSLTWGAGELFF. CDR3 in DNA: TGTGCCAGCAGCTTAACGTGGGGCGCCGGGGAGCTGTTTTTT.

The count of this clone is one. The chain joins TRBV7-8 to TRBJ1-3, with D maybe TRBD1 (5 bases). Germline V CDR1 and CDR2: SGHVS, FQNEAQ. Trimming removed 2 bases from V and 0 bases from J, with 11 bases in between. CDR3 length: 16 residues. CDR3 bases: TGTGCCAGCAGCTTAACCGACAGCGTCTCTGGAAACACCATATATTTT. It encodes CASSLTDSVSGNTIYF. Complete variable domain (other parts from reference TRBV7-8 and TRBJ1-3): GAGVSQSPRYKVAKRGQDVALRCDPISGHVSLFWYQQALGQGPEFLTYFQNEAQLDKSGLPSDRFFAERPEGSVSTLKIQRTQQEDSAVYLCASSLTDSVSGNTIYFGEGSWLTVV.

The V call is TRBV4-2, the J call TRBJ2-3; D remains ambiguous. This CDR3 is built from 14 residues. Germline CDR1 LGHNA, CDR2 YNFKEQ. V was clipped by 3 bases and J by 3 bases, with 10 bases between them. The CDR3 DNA sequence: TGTGCCAGCAGCCACGGGTCGGAGACAGATACGCAGTATTTT. Protein sequence: CASSHGSETDTQYF.

This sequence joins TRBV7-9 and TRBJ1-1, with D hard to call. Germline V lookup: CDR1 SEHNR, CDR2 FQNEAQ (reference sequence). The CDR3 length is 13 residues. The V end lost 4 bases, the J end lost 0 bases, and 6 bases lay between the germline ends. The CDR3 sequence is CASSSRVNTEAFF. CDR3 sequence (DNA): TGTGCCAGCAGCTCCCGGGTGAACACTGAAGCTTTCTTT.

The CDR3 bases are TGTGCCAGCAGGTCTAGCGGGAGGGCCGGTGGAGAGACCCAGTACTTC. This translates into CASRSSGRAGGETQYF. The rearrangement uses TRBV28 and TRBJ2-5; the match to TRBD2 covers 12 bases. This CDR3 region has 16 residues. Germline V CDR1 and CDR2: MDHEN, SYDVKM. V was clipped by 6 bases and J by 4 bases; unmatched bases: 9. Filled out from reference TRBV28 and TRBJ2-5, the complete variable domain reads DVKVTQSSRYLVKRTGEKVFLECVQDMDHENMFWYRQDPGLGLRLIYFSYDVKMKEKGDIPEGYSVSREKKERFSLILESASTNQTSMYLCASRSSGRAGGETQYFGPGTRLLVL.

The rearrangement links TRBV7-2 to TRBJ1-1, with D maybe TRBD1 (6 bases). The CDR3 is made up of 15 amino acids. Germline loops: CDR1 SGHTA, CDR2 FQGNSA. The V end was cut by 1 base, the J end by 4 bases, with 13 bases between. The DNA of the CDR3 is TGTGCCAGCAGCTTAGGTTGGCAGGGGAGCACTGAAGCTTTCTTT. Translated, it gives CASSLGWQGSTEAFF.

In DNA, the CDR3 is TGCGCCAGCAGCTTGGTTCCGGGGGTAGGAAACACCATATATTTT. Its translation is CASSLVPGVGNTIYF. This chain links TRBV5-1 with TRBJ1-3, with a weak D call TRBD1 (5 bases). CDR3 length: 15 amino acids. Germline V gene lookup returns CDR1 SGHRS and CDR2 YFSETQ. V lost 0 bases, J lost 4 bases, and 11 bases lay in between. The full variable domain, rest sourced from reference TRBV5-1 and TRBJ1-3, is KAGVTQTPRYLIKTRGQQVTLSCSPISGHRSVSWYQQTPGQGLQFLFEYFSETQRNKGNFPGRFSGRQFSNSRSEMNVSTLELGDSALYLCASSLVPGVGNTIYFGEGSWLTVV.

V and J are TRBV5-1 and TRBJ2-3; 11 nucleotides align to TRBD2. The CDR3 extends over 16 amino acids. Germline V gene sequence: CDR1 SGHRS, CDR2 YFSETQ. Trimming at V came to 3 bases and at J to 3 bases, leaving 6 bases not matched to a gene. This chain's CDR3 is CASSSTSGMFTDTQYF. In DNA form, the CDR3 reads TGCGCCAGCAGCTCGACTAGCGGGATGTTTACAGATACGCAGTATTTT.

The chain recombines TRBV28 with TRBJ2-2, with a weak D call TRBD1 (6 bases). This CDR3 has 15 residues. CDR1 MDHEN and CDR2 SYDVKM come from the germline V gene. Between the trimmed V and J ends, which lost 1 base and 3 bases, there was a span of 9 bases. The CDR3, as DNA: TGTGCCAGCAGTTTATATCCAGGGGACACCGGGGAGCTGTTTTTT. Translated: CASSLYPGDTGELFF.

V gene TRBV5-3 combines with J gene TRBJ1-1, with D perhaps TRBD1 (5 bases). TRBV5-3 is flagged as an ORF with uncertain function. The V end lost 4 bases, the J end lost 4 bases, and 17 bases lay between the germline ends. CDR3 length: 15 amino acids. The CDR3 DNA reads TGTGCCAGAAGCGGTATCAGGACACCGGGCACTGAAGCTTTCTTT. It specifies CARSGIRTPGTEAFF.

This sequence joins TRBV11-2 and TRBJ2-7; 12 bases are a match to TRBD1. The junction had 5 bases not matched to a gene; V was cut back by 2 bases and J by 6 bases. The CDR3 is 15 amino acids. Germline V gene data show CDR1 as SGHAT and CDR2 as FQNNGV. The CDR3 sequence is CASSLRDRGLAEQYF. The CDR3 region has the DNA TGTGCCAGCAGCTTAAGGGACAGGGGGCTGGCCGAGCAGTACTTC.